This T cell receptor beta chain is from a study of shared clonotypes between healthy human individuals. Study-wide context: CD4 naive and CD4 memory each took three plates per donor, while CD8 naive took two and CD8 memory one. Study-level results: Generation probabilities were higher for clonotypes shared across all four sorted-subset donors than for unshared ones.

For this clone: Its antigen is currently unknown.

This CDR3 is 14 amino acids long. Trimming took off 5 bases at V and 4 bases at J, with 16 bases between the two ends. Germline CDR1 reads SQVTM; CDR2 reads ANQGSEA. The authors split each subset's genomic DNA evenly across several immunoSEQ plates. Sequencing was performed with immunoSEQ multiplex PCR; in TCRdb, only in-frame clones are kept and a portion is missing. The data hold over a million clones, with around 98.5% observed a single time. The clonotype comes from a man younger than 40 in good health. This rearrangement joins TRBV29-1 to TRBJ2-3, with D possibly TRBD2 on 5 matching bases. Sequences were obtained from naive CD4+ T cells sorted from blood. Subset described: CD45RA+ positively selected. The CDR3 DNA reads as TGCAGCGTTCGGGATTTTCGAGCCGCAGATACGCAGTATTTT. Protein sequence: CSVRDFRAADTQYF.